This T cell receptor (beta chain) was observed in a study of T cells in Graves' hyperthyroidism and ophthalmopathy. Study overall: Peripheral blood specimens were obtained at initial diagnosis, prior to any treatment.

General observations from the study: The majority of expanded thyroid clonotypes above 0.001 also appeared in blood. A 13 V-J signature model discriminated ophthalmopathy versus stable hyperthyroidism.

Germline values: CDR1 SNHLY, CDR2 FYNNEI. With V trimmed by 9 bases and J by 6 bases, 6 bases remained unmatched. The CDR3 is 14 residues long. Researchers amplified the TCR beta CDR3 regions from RNA transcripts. The primer set for the first-round RT-PCR of the TCR CDR3 was HTBI. One entry per CDR3 protein results from TCRdb running MiXCR on the multiplex PCR reads. The table lists under 700,000 distinct CDR3 sequences, around 15% of them singletons. Comments on this clonotype: Its target is unknown.

The chain recombines TRBV2 with TRBJ2-1; TRBD2 agrees at 12 bases. The sample consisted of blood. The clonotype was recovered from a young woman with Graves' hyperthyroidism. The CDR3 DNA reads as TGTGCCAGTACGACTAGCGGGAGAACCAATGAGCAGTTCTTC. This codes for CASTTSGRTNEQFF.